One sample yielded the 11 T cell receptor beta chains listed below, sequenced in a study of blood T cell repertoires in COVID-19. Assay used: immunoSEQ multiplex PCR; TCRdb lists only in-frame clones, some missing. The table shows nearly 35,000 clones, with approximately 82% occurring only once. The sequenced material came from peripheral blood. Receptors originate from a woman aged 55-69 years with acute or convalescent COVID-19.

The chain combines TRBV11-3 with TRBJ1-6; TRBD1 might be the D (5 bases). This CDR3 has 17 amino acids. The V end was cut by 4 bases, the J end by 5 bases, with 18 bases between. Per the germline V gene, CDR1 is SGHNT and CDR2 is YENEEA. DNA for the CDR3: TGTGCCAGCAGCTGGGGGGTACAGCCAATTAATAATTCACCCCTCCACTTT. Protein product: CASSWGVQPINNSPLHF.

The chain recombines TRBV12-3 or TRBV12-4 with TRBJ1-2, with 7 bases identical to TRBD1. The CDR3 length is 13 residues. Unmatched junction bases numbered 8, after V lost 9 bases and J lost 4 bases. CDR3: CARKPGQIYGYTF. As DNA, the CDR3 is TGTGCCAGAAAACCGGGACAGATCTATGGCTACACCTTC.

The V gene is TRBV5-1, the J gene TRBJ2-1; 8 positions agree with TRBD1. Unmatched junction bases numbered 7, after V lost 4 bases and J lost 4 bases. Germline CDR1 reads SGHRS; CDR2 reads YFSETQ. The CDR3 consists of 15 residues. The CDR3 bases are TGCGCCAGCAGCCTTCTGACAGGGGCATACAATGAGCAGTTCTTC. Protein product: CASSLLTGAYNEQFF.

The chain couples TRBV2 to TRBJ2-2; a possible D gene is TRBD1 (5 bases). V was cut by 6 bases and J by 4 bases, with 15 bases left in between. The CDR3 sequence is 15 residues long. Germline V gene lookup returns CDR1 SNHLY and CDR2 FYNNEI. This chain's CDR3 is CASSVSRVITGELFF. CDR3 coding DNA: TGTGCCAGCAGCGTTAGCAGGGTGATCACCGGGGAGCTGTTTTTT. The full variable domain, rest sourced from reference TRBV2 and TRBJ2-2, is EPEVTQTPSHQVTQMGQEVILRCVPISNHLYFYWYRQILGQKVEFLVSFYNNEISEKSEIFDDQFSVERPDGSNFTLKIRSTKLEDSAMYFCASSVSRVITGELFFGEGSRLTVL.

The chain carries TRBV30 and TRBJ2-1, with 8 bases aligning to TRBD2. Germline V CDR1 and CDR2: GTSNPN, SVGIG (reference sequence). This CDR3 is built from 14 residues. V was pared by 6 bases and J by 9 bases, with 13 bases of the junction left unmatched. The DNA of the CDR3 is TGTGCCTGCCCATGGTACAGGGCGGGGGGTGAGCAGTTCTTC. Translation gives CACPWYRAGGEQFF.

The gene calls are TRBV13 and TRBJ2-5; D possibly corresponds to TRBD1 (6 bases). Germline V lookup: CDR1 PRHDT, CDR2 FYEKMQ (reference sequence). Trimming shortened V by 5 bases and J by 1 base, and 11 bases separated the two germline ends. CDR3 length: 14 residues. CDR3 bases: TGTGCCAGCAGCCTACGGACAGTCCAAGAGACCCAGTACTTC. It translates to CASSLRTVQETQYF.

This chain joins TRBV4-1 and TRBJ2-2; 10 bases map to TRBD2. There are 15 residues in the CDR3. V shed 3 bases, J shed 6 bases, and the junction held 4 bases outside the gene matches. Per the germline V gene, CDR1 is MGHRA and CDR2 is YSYEKL. As DNA, the CDR3 is TGCGCCAGCAGCCAGAGCGGGGGGGCTTCCGGGGAGCTGTTTTTT. This sequence encodes CASSQSGGASGELFF.

V gene TRBV27 combines with J gene TRBJ1-1, with 9 positions matching TRBD1. Germline V lookup: CDR1 MNHEY, CDR2 SMNVEV (reference sequence). The V segment lost 1 base and the J segment 6 bases; nucleotides outside the gene matches: 9. The CDR3 covers 16 residues. CDR3 region: CASSLWATGGGSEAFF. The DNA for the CDR3 is TGTGCCAGCAGTTTATGGGCGACAGGGGGGGGGTCTGAAGCTTTCTTT.

The genes are TRBV6-4 and TRBJ2-3, with D possibly TRBD1 on 5 matching bases. The V end was cut by 5 bases, the J end by 0 bases, with 12 bases between. Germline CDR1 reads MRHNA; CDR2 reads SNTAGT. This CDR3 has 15 residues. The CDR3 is CASSQDTTSTDTQYF. In DNA form, the CDR3 reads TGTGCCAGCAGTCAGGACACTACTAGCACAGATACGCAGTATTTT.

The chain's CDR3 is CASSLQVSLDEQFF. DNA for the CDR3: TGTGCCAGCAGCTTACAGGTCTCTCTGGATGAGCAGTTCTTC. V and J are TRBV7-8 and TRBJ2-1; D not certain. The CDR3 is 14 amino acids. V was trimmed by 2 bases and J by 8 bases, leaving 13 bases between them. Per germline, CDR1 SGHVS and CDR2 FQNEAQ. Drawing the rest from reference TRBV7-8 and TRBJ2-1, the complete variable domain is GAGVSQSPRYKVAKRGQDVALRCDPISGHVSLFWYQQALGQGPEFLTYFQNEAQLDKSGLPSDRFFAERPEGSVSTLKIQRTQQEDSAVYLCASSLQVSLDEQFFGPGTRLTVL.

This sequence joins TRBV11-2 and TRBJ2-5; 8 nucleotides match TRBD2. Germline V gene sequence: CDR1 SGHAT, CDR2 FQNNGV. The CDR3 covers 18 residues. Trimming took 1 base from V and 4 from J; bases not matched to a gene: 14. CDR3 in amino acids: CASSLGSLFGGAGETQYF. The CDR3, as DNA: TGTGCCAGCAGCTTAGGGTCTCTGTTCGGGGGGGCCGGAGAGACCCAGTACTTC.